The T cell receptor beta chain under discussion was sequenced for a study of blood T cell repertoires in COVID-19. Across the whole study: The United States, Italy and Spain provided the acute and convalescent COVID-19 samples.

Germline V gene sequence: CDR1 GTSNPN, CDR2 SVGIG (reference sequence). V shed 4 bases and J shed 0 bases, with 9 bases lying between them. CDR3 length equals 13 residues. TCRdb's copy holds only in-frame clones and misses some; the assay was immunoSEQ multiplex PCR. The table has around 100,000 clones, over 75% seen once. J is TRBJ1-2 and V is TRBV30; D ambiguous. The specimen sequenced was peripheral blood. This receptor was taken from a man between 65 and 85 years old with active or convalescent COVID-19. The CDR3 DNA reads as TGTGCCTGGAAACCGGGAGCTAACTATGGCTACACCTTC. Translated, it gives CAWKPGANYGYTF.